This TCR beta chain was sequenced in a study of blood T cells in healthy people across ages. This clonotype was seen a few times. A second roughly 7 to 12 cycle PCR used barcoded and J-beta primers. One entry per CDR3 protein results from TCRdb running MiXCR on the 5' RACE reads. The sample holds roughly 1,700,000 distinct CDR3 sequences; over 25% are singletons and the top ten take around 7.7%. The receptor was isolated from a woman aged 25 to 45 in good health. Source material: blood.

This CDR3 is CAIPRGQPQHF. DNA for the CDR3: TGCGCCATCCCGCGGGGGCAGCCCCAGCATTTT. The chain recombines TRBV5-1 with TRBJ1-5; a possible D gene is TRBD1 (5 bases). V lost 9 bases to trimming and J lost 7 bases, with 11 bases between them. CDR3 length: 11 residues. Germline-derived CDR1 and CDR2 are SGHRS and YFSETQ.